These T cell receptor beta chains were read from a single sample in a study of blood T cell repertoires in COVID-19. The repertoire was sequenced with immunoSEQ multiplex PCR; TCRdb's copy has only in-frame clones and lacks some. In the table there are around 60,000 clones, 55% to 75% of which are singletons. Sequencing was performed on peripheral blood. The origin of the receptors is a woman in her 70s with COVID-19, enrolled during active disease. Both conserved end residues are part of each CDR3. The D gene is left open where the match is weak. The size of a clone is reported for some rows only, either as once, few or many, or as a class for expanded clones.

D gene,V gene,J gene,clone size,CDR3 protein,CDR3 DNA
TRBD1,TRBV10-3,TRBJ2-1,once,CAISEWQGVSNEQFF,TGTGCCATCAGTGAGTGGCAGGGGGTTAGCAATGAGCAGTTCTTC
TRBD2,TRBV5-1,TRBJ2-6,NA,CASRTSVGGGANVLTF,TGCGCCAGCAGAACTAGCGTGGGAGGTGGGGCCAACGTCCTGACTTTC
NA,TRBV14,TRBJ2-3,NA,CASSQAADTQYF,TGTGCCAGCAGCCAAGCTGCAGATACGCAGTATTTT
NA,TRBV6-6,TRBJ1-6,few,CASSFNSYNSPLHF,TGTGCCAGCAGTTTTAACTCCTATAATTCACCCCTCCACTTT
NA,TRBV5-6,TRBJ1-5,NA,CASTHGGTGNQPQHF,TGTGCCAGCACCCACGGGGGGACCGGCAATCAGCCCCAGCATTTT
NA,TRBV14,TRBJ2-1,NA,CASSQERASQGEQFF,TGTGCCAGCAGCCAAGAACGGGCTAGCCAAGGAGAGCAGTTCTTC
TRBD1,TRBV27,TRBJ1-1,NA,CASRLQGVNTEAFF,TGTGCCAGCAGACTACAGGGGGTGAACACTGAAGCTTTCTTT
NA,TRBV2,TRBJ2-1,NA,CASSVAQAIYNEQFF,TGTGCCAGCAGTGTTGCCCAGGCGATCTACAATGAGCAGTTCTTC
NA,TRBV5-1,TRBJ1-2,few,CASSPGGAGDYGYTF,TGCGCCAGCAGCCCGGGAGGGGCAGGAGATTATGGCTACACCTTC
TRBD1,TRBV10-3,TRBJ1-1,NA,CAISANHGQAMNTEAFF,TGTGCCATCAGTGCTAACCACGGACAGGCGATGAACACTGAAGCTTTCTTT
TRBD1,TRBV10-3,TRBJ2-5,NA,CAIMGTGGEETQYF,TGTGCCATCATGGGGACAGGGGGCGAGGAGACCCAGTACTTC
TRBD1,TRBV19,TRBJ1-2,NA,CASRIDRDYGYTF,TGTGCCAGTCGGATTGACAGGGACTATGGCTACACCTTC
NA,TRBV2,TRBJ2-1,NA,CASSLGLGHEQFF,TGTGCCAGCAGTCTGGGACTGGGGCATGAGCAGTTCTTC
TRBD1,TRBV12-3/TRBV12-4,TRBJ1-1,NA,CASSPDRGQAFF,TGTGCCAGCAGTCCCGACAGGGGGCAGGCTTTCTTT
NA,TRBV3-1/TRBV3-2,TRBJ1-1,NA,CASSHGSPNTEAFF,TGTGCCAGCAGCCACGGTAGCCCGAACACTGAAGCTTTCTTT
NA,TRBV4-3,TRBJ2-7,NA,CASSLSAAESSYEQYF,TGCGCCAGCAGTCTAAGCGCGGCAGAGAGCTCCTACGAGCAGTACTTC
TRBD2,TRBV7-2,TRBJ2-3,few,CASSLVSGGAGDTQYF,TGTGCCAGCAGCTTAGTGAGCGGGGGGGCCGGTGATACGCAGTATTTT
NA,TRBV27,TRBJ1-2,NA,CASGGSLGYTF,TGTGCCAGCGGCGGGTCCCTTGGCTACACCTTC
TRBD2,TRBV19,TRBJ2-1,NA,CASSPAYGRNEQFF,TGTGCCAGTAGCCCCGCCTACGGGAGGAATGAGCAGTTCTTC
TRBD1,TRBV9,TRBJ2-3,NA,CASSLWGQGATDTQYF,TGTGCCAGCAGCCTATGGGGACAGGGGGCCACAGATACGCAGTATTTT
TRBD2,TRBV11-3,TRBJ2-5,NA,CASSRGLAGVETQYF,TGTGCCAGCAGCCGGGGACTAGCGGGAGTTGAGACCCAGTACTTC
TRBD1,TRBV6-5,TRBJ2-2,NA,CASSSPTGADTGELFF,TGTGCCAGCAGTTCCCCCACAGGGGCGGACACCGGGGAGCTGTTTTTT
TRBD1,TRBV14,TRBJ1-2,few,CASSRDRGGGYTF,TGTGCCAGCAGCAGGGACAGGGGAGGTGGCTACACCTTC